The entry below describes one T cell receptor (beta chain). The data originate from a study of patients and donors after allogeneic stem cell transplantation. V was clipped by 4 bases and J by 4 bases; unmatched bases: 8. This CDR3 comprises 15 residues. Germline assignment: CDR1 SGHRS and CDR2 YFSETQ. One entry per CDR3 protein, called by TCRdb with MiXCR from the RT-PCR reads. The sample contains around 200,000 distinct CDR3 sequences, around two fifths of which appear only once. Source material: blood, either unsorted or a sorted T cell fraction (not recorded which). This clonotype originated in a human donor who was either an allogeneic HSCT recipient or a stem cell or donor lymphocyte infusion donor (not recorded which). It is not recorded whose cells these are; they may come from a transplant donor. The rearrangement links TRBV5-1 to TRBJ1-5; 7 nucleotides line up with TRBD1. The CDR3 coding sequence is TGCGCCAGCAGCGCCGGGGGACAGACTAATCAGCCCCAGCATTTT. It translates to CASSAGGQTNQPQHF.